Listed below are T cell receptor beta chains from one sample, sequenced in a study of blood T cells in healthy people across ages. TCRdb fed the 5' RACE reads into MiXCR, producing one record per CDR3 protein. The sample records over a million distinct CDR3 sequences, 40% to 45% being singletons. Input material: blood. The receptors originated from a woman between 18 and 29 years old in good health. Both conserved end residues are part of each CDR3. A D gene is named only where the DNA matches it firmly. A row's size may be missing; if present it is once, few, many or a size class.

v_call	clone_size	d_call	j_call	cdr3_length	cdr3_nt	cdr3_aa
TRBV12-3/TRBV12-4	-	-	TRBJ2-2	12	TGTGCCAGCAGTTACCGAGGCGGGGAGCTGTTTTTT	CASSYRGGELFF
TRBV7-2	-	TRBD2	TRBJ2-3	17	TGTGCCAGCAGCGGACTAGCGGGGGGTATTCGCACAGATACGCAGTATTTT	CASSGLAGGIRTDTQYF
TRBV28	-	TRBD1	TRBJ2-5	15	TGTGCCAGCAGTCCTCCCGACAGGGGCGGGGAGACCCAGTACTTC	CASSPPDRGGETQYF
TRBV12-3/TRBV12-4	-	TRBD1	TRBJ2-7	14	TGTGCCAGCAGTCCCGGGACAGGGGTTCACGAGCAGTACTTC	CASSPGTGVHEQYF
TRBV18	-	-	TRBJ1-1	13	TGTGCCAGCGCACCATCAGGGAACACTGAAGCTTTCTTT	CASAPSGNTEAFF
TRBV29-1	few	-	TRBJ2-1	15	TGCAGCGTTGAAGTTCCTAGGACCACTAACAATGAGCAGTTCTTC	CSVEVPRTTNNEQFF
TRBV6-2/TRBV6-3	once	TRBD1	TRBJ2-3	16	TGTGCCAGCAGTTACTCGACTGACAGGGAAACAGATACGCAGTATTTT	CASSYSTDRETDTQYF
TRBV7-7	-	-	TRBJ2-1	13	TGTGCTAGCAGCCCCGGAGTGTATAGTGAGCAGTTCTTC	CASSPGVYSEQFF
TRBV4-3	few	-	TRBJ1-2	15	TGCGCCAGCAGTCTAGAGGAAGGGGATCACTATGGCTACACCTTC	CASSLEEGDHYGYTF
TRBV12-3/TRBV12-4	-	-	TRBJ1-4	13	TGTGCCAGCAGTTTAGGGGAGGGAGAAAAACTGTTTTTT	CASSLGEGEKLFF
TRBV6-5	-	TRBD1	TRBJ1-1	15	TGTGCCAGCAGTTACCCGGGACAGGATGGTACTGAAGCTTTCTTT	CASSYPGQDGTEAFF
TRBV11-2	-	-	TRBJ1-2	14	TGTGCCAGCAGCCCCATGAGGGGCAGCTATGGCTACACCTTC	CASSPMRGSYGYTF
TRBV4-2	-	-	TRBJ2-5	15	TGTGCCAGCAGCCAAGAGGGAGCGGAGCAAGAGACCCAGTACTTC	CASSQEGAEQETQYF
TRBV27	-	-	TRBJ1-2	12	TGTACCAGCAGTTTCGGCGGCTATGGCTACACCTTC	CTSSFGGYGYTF
TRBV7-8	-	TRBD1	TRBJ1-5	16	TGTGCCAGCAGCCCCGGGACAGGGGCGAGCAATCAGCCCCAGCATTTT	CASSPGTGASNQPQHF
TRBV5-6	-	-	TRBJ1-2	16	TGTGCCAGCAGCTCCGACCTGAGGGGACCAAACGGCGGCTACACCTTC	CASSSDLRGPNGGYTF
TRBV24-1	-	TRBD2	TRBJ2-3	16	TGTGCCACCAGTGACGGGCTGCGGGGGTTAACAGATACGCAGTATTTT	CATSDGLRGLTDTQYF
TRBV20-1	many	-	TRBJ2-7	12	TGCAGTGCTAGACGAACGTCCTACGAGCAGTACTTC	CSARRTSYEQYF
TRBV20-1	-	-	TRBJ2-3	16	TGCAGTGCTAAAAGGGGTCCACCTACGGGCACAGATACGCAGTATTTT	CSAKRGPPTGTDTQYF
TRBV12-3/TRBV12-4	-	-	TRBJ2-3	12	TGTGCCAGCAGTTATAGGCTTGATACGCAGTATTTT	CASSYRLDTQYF
TRBV12-3/TRBV12-4	-	TRBD2	TRBJ2-7	14	TGTGCCAGCAGCTTTATCGGACTAGCGGGAGAGCAGTACTTC	CASSFIGLAGEQYF
TRBV5-4	-	-	TRBJ1-2	15	TGTGCCAGCAGCTCCGGGACCCCAAGCTGGTATGGCTACACCTTC	CASSSGTPSWYGYTF
TRBV6-6	few	TRBD2	TRBJ2-5	15	TGTGCCAGCAGCTACGGACTGTTGCGGGGGGAGACCCAGTACTTC	CASSYGLLRGETQYF
TRBV29-1	-	TRBD2	TRBJ2-7	14	TGCAGCGTAGGGACTAGCGGTTCCTACAATGAGCAGTACTTC	CSVGTSGSYNEQYF
TRBV7-2	-	TRBD2	TRBJ2-7	15	TGTGCCAGCAGCTTATACCCTAGCGGGAAGGGGGAGCAGTACTTC	CASSLYPSGKGEQYF
TRBV30	-	-	TRBJ2-1	12	TGTGCCCTCCGGAGGAGCTACAATGAGCAGTTCTTC	CALRRSYNEQFF
TRBV29-1	-	-	TRBJ2-2	13	TGCAGCGAGCGGGCCTTAAACACCGGGGAGCTGTTTTTT	CSERALNTGELFF